These 18 T cell receptor beta chains originate from one sample sequenced in a study of blood T cell repertoires in COVID-19. Repertoires were generated with immunoSEQ multiplex PCR, while TCRdb's copy carries only in-frame clones and drops some. The sample has about 320,000 clones, 70% to 90% seen once. Sequenced: peripheral blood. Receptors originate from a human donor in a cohort sampled during active COVID-19.

The gene calls are TRBV24-1 and TRBJ2-5, with 10 bases aligning to TRBD1. CDR1 is KGHDR and CDR2 is SFDVKD in the germline V gene. Trimming cost V 5 bases and J 5 bases; bases outside gene matches: 16. The CDR3 covers 18 residues. CDR3 in amino acids: CATSGRGDRGGFGETQYF. The CDR3 DNA reads as TGTGCCACCAGTGGCAGAGGGGACAGGGGTGGATTCGGGGAGACCCAGTACTTC.

This chain links TRBV21-1 with TRBJ2-5; TRBD2 is the table's D call and was not checked against the DNA. TRBV21-1 is classified as a pseudogene. This CDR3 region has 15 residues. CDR3 DNA: TGTGCCAGCAGCCTTCGGAGAACGAGGCTGGAGACCCAGTACTTC. It yields the protein CASSLRRTRLETQYF.

The chain has TRBV3-1 (or the pseudogene TRBV3-2) and TRBJ2-3, with D tentatively TRBD2 (6 bases). Per the germline V gene, CDR1 is LGHDT and CDR2 is YNNKEL (reference sequence). The CDR3 covers 15 residues. Trimming pared 1 base from V and 2 bases from J, leaving 10 bases between. CDR3 nucleotides: TGTGCCAGCAGCCAAGGGAGGCGGGACACAGATACGCAGTATTTT. Protein sequence: CASSQGRRDTDTQYF.

This clone was counted between two and nine times. J is TRBJ2-7 and V is TRBV2; the D gene is possibly TRBD1 (6 bases). The CDR3 is made up of 12 amino acids. Trimming shortened V by 4 bases and J by 6 bases, and 10 bases separated the two germline ends. The V gene's germline CDR1 is SNHLY and CDR2 FYNNEI. CDR3 sequence (DNA): TGTGCCAGCAGTGGGCAGGGGAGCGAGCAGTACTTC. Encoded protein: CASSGQGSEQYF.

This clone came up once. The chain has TRBV9 and TRBJ2-2; TRBD1 might be the D (6 bases). Between the trimmed V and J ends, which lost 0 bases and 6 bases, there was a span of 15 bases. Germline CDR1 reads SGDLS; CDR2 reads YYNGEE. The CDR3 runs to 16 residues. The CDR3: CASSVAGTFQPGELFF. DNA for the CDR3: TGTGCCAGCAGCGTAGCCGGGACATTTCAACCCGGGGAGCTGTTTTTT.

CDR3 nucleotides: TGTGCCAGCAGCCCCGGGACTAGCGGCAATGAGCAGTTCTTC. Protein: CASSPGTSGNEQFF. The chain couples TRBV7-9 to TRBJ2-1; the match to TRBD2 covers 11 bases. The CDR3 is made up of 14 amino acids. With 5 bases clipped from V and 6 bases from J, the junction kept 3 bases outside the gene matches. Germline values: CDR1 SEHNR, CDR2 FQNEAQ (reference sequence).

This chain connects TRBV30 to TRBJ2-7; the match to TRBD1 covers 8 bases. The germline V gene encodes CDR1 GTSNPN and CDR2 SVGIG (reference sequence). Trimming at V came to 3 bases and at J to 1 base, leaving 2 bases not matched to a gene. The CDR3 spans 13 residues. The CDR3 here is CAWSRGPSYEQYF. The CDR3 coding sequence is TGTGCCTGGAGCAGGGGGCCGTCCTACGAGCAGTACTTC.

This clone is a singleton in its sample. The J gene is TRBJ2-7, the V gene TRBV20-1; no firm D call. The CDR3 sequence is 11 residues long. Germline V lookup: CDR1 DFQATT, CDR2 SNEGSKA (reference sequence). V was clipped by 3 bases and J by 2 bases, with 5 bases between them. For the CDR3, the DNA is TGCAGTGCTAGTACAGCCTACGAGCAGTACTTC. Encoded protein: CSASTAYEQYF.

The V gene is TRBV2, the J gene TRBJ2-3; 8 bases are shared with TRBD2. CDR1 is SNHLY, CDR2 FYNNEI, per germline. CDR3 size: 13 residues. The junction had 0 bases not matched to a gene; V was cut back by 6 bases and J by 1 base. The CDR3 coding sequence is TGTGCCAGCAGACTAGCGGGCACAGATACGCAGTATTTT. It specifies CASRLAGTDTQYF.

This chain uses TRBV6-5 with TRBJ2-1; 8 nucleotides align to TRBD1. The ends lost 10 bases at V and 3 bases at J; junction bases unmatched: 2. This CDR3 has 12 amino acids. Germline assignment: CDR1 MNHEY and CDR2 SVGAGI. The CDR3 coding sequence is TGTGCCACAGGACAGGGCTACAATGAGCAGTTCTTC. Protein: CATGQGYNEQFF.

The chain employs TRBV18 and TRBJ1-1; possibly TRBD1 for D (5 bases). This CDR3 is built from 14 residues. CDR1 and CDR2 from the germline V gene are KGHSH and LQKENI. V lost 3 bases to trimming and J lost 3 bases, with 11 bases between them. The CDR3 bases are TGTGCCAGCTCACCCCTCGGGGGTGACACTGAAGCTTTCTTT. Encoded protein: CASSPLGGDTEAFF.

The chain is built from TRBV24-1 and TRBJ2-2; D unresolved. Germline-derived CDR1 and CDR2 are KGHDR and SFDVKD. This CDR3 is 15 amino acids long. The V end lost 1 base, the J end lost 4 bases, and 9 bases lay between the germline ends. This chain's CDR3 is CATSDFPASTGELFF. The CDR3 DNA is TGTGCCACCAGTGATTTTCCCGCTAGCACCGGGGAGCTGTTTTTT.

The table lists this clone with a count of one. The V and J genes are TRBV6-2 or TRBV6-3 and TRBJ1-5; possible D gene TRBD1, 6 bases. CDR1 is MNHEY and CDR2 is SVGEGT in the germline V gene. CDR3 size: 16 residues. The germline V and J ends were trimmed by 0 bases and 0 bases, with 9 bases remaining between them. This chain's CDR3 is CASSYSSRGSNQPQHF. The CDR3 nucleotides read TGTGCCAGCAGTTACTCGAGCAGGGGTAGCAATCAGCCCCAGCATTTT.

This chain connects TRBV3-1 (or the pseudogene TRBV3-2) to TRBJ1-1, with a tentative D call TRBD1 (5 bases). The V end was cut by 0 bases, the J end by 3 bases, with 11 bases between. Looked up from germline, CDR1 is LGHDT and CDR2 is YNNKEL (reference sequence). This CDR3 is 15 amino acids long. The CDR3 protein is CASSQERQLDTEAFF. The CDR3, as DNA: TGTGCCAGCAGCCAAGAACGACAGTTGGACACTGAAGCTTTCTTT.

This rearrangement joins TRBV13 to TRBJ2-7, with D possibly being TRBD2 (5 bases). CDR3 length equals 14 residues. Germline V CDR1 and CDR2: PRHDT, FYEKMQ (reference sequence). V was pared by 1 base and J by 2 bases, with 9 bases between. The CDR3 is CASSLARRAYEQYF. As DNA, the CDR3 is TGTGCCAGCAGCTTAGCGCGGCGGGCCTACGAGCAGTACTTC.

The rearrangement uses TRBV19 and TRBJ2-1, with 8 bases aligning to TRBD2. CDR1 LNHDA and CDR2 SQIVND come from the germline V gene (reference sequence). V lost 5 bases, J lost 0 bases, and 18 bases stayed unmatched. This CDR3 contains 20 residues. The CDR3 region has the DNA TGTGCCAGTAGTGTCCCCCCCGGGGCGGGGGGCCAGAGCTCCTACAATGAGCAGTTCTTC. Amino acid sequence: CASSVPPGAGGQSSYNEQFF. The full variable domain, in which reference TRBV19 and TRBJ2-1 provide the parts outside the CDR3, is DGGITQSPKYLFRKEGQNVTLSCEQNLNHDAMYWYRQDPGQGLRLIYYSQIVNDFQKGDIAEGYSVSREKKESFPLTVTSAQKNPTAFYLCASSVPPGAGGQSSYNEQFFGPGTRLTVL.

This chain joins TRBV27 and TRBJ1-6, with a tentative D call TRBD1 (5 bases). Germline loops: CDR1 MNHEY, CDR2 SMNVEV (reference sequence). The CDR3 runs 14 residues. V was shortened by 7 bases and J by 9 bases, with 16 bases between the two germline ends. The CDR3 here is CASTITGLGSPLHF. The CDR3 DNA reads TGTGCCAGCACCATAACAGGCCTCGGTTCACCCCTCCACTTT.

The J gene is TRBJ2-2, the V gene TRBV7-9; perhaps TRBD1 as D (5 bases). The CDR3 covers 14 residues. Deletions cut 5 bases from V and 1 base from J, with 8 bases between. Germline values: CDR1 SEHNR, CDR2 FQNEAQ (reference sequence). The CDR3 is CASSPRGNTGELFF. The CDR3, as DNA: TGTGCCAGCAGCCCTAGGGGGAACACCGGGGAGCTGTTTTTT.